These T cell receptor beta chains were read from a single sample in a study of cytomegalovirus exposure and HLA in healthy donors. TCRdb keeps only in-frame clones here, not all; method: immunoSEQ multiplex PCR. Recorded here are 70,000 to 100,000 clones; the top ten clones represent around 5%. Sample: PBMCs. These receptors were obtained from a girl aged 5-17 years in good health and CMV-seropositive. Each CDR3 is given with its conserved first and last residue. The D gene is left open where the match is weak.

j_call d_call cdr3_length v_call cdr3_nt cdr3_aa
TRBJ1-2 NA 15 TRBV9 TGTGCCAGCAGCGTAGGAACAGCCGATAACTATGGCTACACCTTC CASSVGTADNYGYTF
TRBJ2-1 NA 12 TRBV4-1 TGCGCCAGCAGCCAACTCGGGAATGAGCAGTTCTTC CASSQLGNEQFF
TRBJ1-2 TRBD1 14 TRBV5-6 TGTGCCAGCAGCTTGGCCCCGACAGGGTTTGGCTACACCTTC CASSLAPTGFGYTF
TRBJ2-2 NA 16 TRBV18 TGTGCCAGCTCACCACGGTCCGGTCCGAACACCGGGGAGCTGTTTTTT CASSPRSGPNTGELFF
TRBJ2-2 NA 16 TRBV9 TGTGCCAGCAGCGTCGCTCGGACAGTGAACACCGGGGAGCTGTTTTTT CASSVARTVNTGELFF
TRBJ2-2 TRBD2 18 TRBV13 TGTGCCAGCAGCTTAGGTCTAGCGGGGGGCACGAACACCGGGGAGCTGTTTTTT CASSLGLAGGTNTGELFF
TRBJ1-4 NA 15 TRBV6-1 TGTGCCAGCAGTGAAGCCTGGCCAGGGAATGAAAAACTGTTTTTT CASSEAWPGNEKLFF
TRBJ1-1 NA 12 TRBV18 TGTGCCAGCTCACCAACCGGGAACGGGGCTTTCTTT CASSPTGNGAFF
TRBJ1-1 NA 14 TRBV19 TGTGCCAGTATAAGGACAGCGGGGGGGACTGAAGCTTTCTTT CASIRTAGGTEAFF
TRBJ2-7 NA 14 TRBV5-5 TGTGCCAGCAGCTGGGACTTGCGTACCCACGAGCAGTACTTC CASSWDLRTHEQYF
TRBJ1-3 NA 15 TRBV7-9 TGTGCCAGCAGCCATTCGCGGGCAGCCGGAAACACCATATATTTT CASSHSRAAGNTIYF
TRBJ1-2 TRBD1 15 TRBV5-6 TGTGCCAGCAGCTTGGAGGGGACAGGAAACTATGGCTACACCTTC CASSLEGTGNYGYTF
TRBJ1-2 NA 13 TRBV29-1 TGCAGCGTAGGACAGCCCCTAAGTTATGGCTACACCTTC CSVGQPLSYGYTF
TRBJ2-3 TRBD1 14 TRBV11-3 TGTGCCAGCAGCGCGGGACAGGGGACAGATACGCAGTATTTT CASSAGQGTDTQYF
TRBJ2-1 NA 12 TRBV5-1 TGCGCCAGCAGTGACAGCTACAATGAGCAGTTCTTC CASSDSYNEQFF
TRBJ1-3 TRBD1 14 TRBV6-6 TGTGCCAGCAGTCGAGGGACAGGGGTAAACACCATATATTTT CASSRGTGVNTIYF
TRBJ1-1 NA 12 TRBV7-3 TGTGCCAGCAGCAGCACAGTTAGTACGGCTTTCTTT CASSSTVSTAFF
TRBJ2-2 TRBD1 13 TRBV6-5 TGTGCCACAGGGCCCAGGGGGTACGGGGAGCTGTTTTTT CATGPRGYGELFF
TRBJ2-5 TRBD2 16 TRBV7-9 TGTGCCAGCAGCCCGACTAGCGGGGGGGCGGTAGAGACCCAGTACTTC CASSPTSGGAVETQYF
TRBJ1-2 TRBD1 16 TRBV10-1 TGCGCCAGCAGTTCCGGGACAGGGGCCACTAACTATGGCTACACCTTC CASSSGTGATNYGYTF
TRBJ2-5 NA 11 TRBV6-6 TGTGCCAGCAGTTACGCGGAGACCCAGTACTTC CASSYAETQYF
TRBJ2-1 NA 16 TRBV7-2 TGTGCCAGCAGCTTTCTCTCGACGGGCTCCTACAATGAGCAGTTCTTC CASSFLSTGSYNEQFF
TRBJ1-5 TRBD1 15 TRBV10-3 TGTGCCATCAGTCCCGGGACAGGGGTAAATCAGCCCCAGCATTTT CAISPGTGVNQPQHF
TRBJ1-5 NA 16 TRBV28 TGTGCCAGCAGTTTTCTCCCAAGGGGTGGAGATCAGCCCCAGCATTTT CASSFLPRGGDQPQHF